The rows below give T cell receptor beta chains drawn from one sample of a study of spatial heterogeneity in lung cancer. TCRdb fed the 5' RACE reads into MiXCR, producing one record per CDR3 protein. The table shows about 11,000 distinct CDR3 sequences, with around 3.4% occurring only once. The sequencing used PBMCs, collected at surgery. Receptors were obtained from a female donor with early-stage non-small cell lung cancer. Each CDR3 is given with its conserved first and last residue. A D gene is named only where the DNA matches it firmly. Expanded clones get a size class; other rows say once, few or many, or leave the size out.

v_call: TRBV2
j_call: TRBJ2-7
clone_size: many
d_call: -
cdr3_nt: TGTGCCAGCAGTGGTCAGGGACCCTTCTCGGGTGAGCAGTACTTC
cdr3_aa: CASSGQGPFSGEQYF

v_call: TRBV20-1
j_call: TRBJ2-7
clone_size: many
d_call: -
cdr3_nt: TGCAGTGCTAGTTCGTCCCTAAGGTCCTACGAGCAGTACTTC
cdr3_aa: CSASSSLRSYEQYF

v_call: TRBV6-1
j_call: TRBJ2-7
clone_size: few
d_call: TRBD2
cdr3_nt: TGTGCCAGCAGTACCAGGGAGGGGAAGTACGAGCAGTACTTC
cdr3_aa: CASSTREGKYEQYF

v_call: TRBV7-3
j_call: TRBJ2-7
clone_size: -
d_call: -
cdr3_nt: TGTGCCAGCAGCTTATCTCGGAAGCGCTACGAGCAGTACTTC
cdr3_aa: CASSLSRKRYEQYF

v_call: TRBV11-2
j_call: TRBJ2-1
clone_size: few
d_call: -
cdr3_nt: TGTGCCAGCAGCCGTGGGGGCGGGGGAGGCTACAATGAGCAGTTCTTC
cdr3_aa: CASSRGGGGGYNEQFF

v_call: TRBV14
j_call: TRBJ2-3
clone_size: few
d_call: -
cdr3_nt: TGTGCCAGCAGCCAAGCCTTCGTTCAGGGTGGTACGCAGTATTTT
cdr3_aa: CASSQAFVQGGTQYF

v_call: TRBV6-6
j_call: TRBJ2-3
clone_size: many
d_call: -
cdr3_nt: TGTGCCAGGGGCCCTTTAGTAGCAGATACGCAGTATTTT
cdr3_aa: CARGPLVADTQYF

v_call: TRBV5-1
j_call: TRBJ2-3
clone_size: many
d_call: TRBD2
cdr3_nt: TGCGCCAGCAGCTTCGCCCTGGCGGGAGGGGCGGATACGCAGTATTTT
cdr3_aa: CASSFALAGGADTQYF

v_call: TRBV21-1
j_call: TRBJ1-5
clone_size: many
d_call: -
cdr3_nt: TGTGCCAGCAGCCAACTCCCGGTAGGCCCCAATCAGCCCCAGCATTTT
cdr3_aa: CASSQLPVGPNQPQHF

v_call: TRBV4-3
j_call: TRBJ1-2
clone_size: many
d_call: TRBD1
cdr3_nt: TGCGCCAGCAGCCAAGAAGCCGGAAGACAGGGCGGAGGCTATGGCTACACCTTC
cdr3_aa: CASSQEAGRQGGGYGYTF

v_call: TRBV4-2
j_call: TRBJ1-2
clone_size: -
d_call: -
cdr3_nt: TGTGCCAGCAGCCTAAGGACATCCCAGGGGCTTATCTATGGCTACACCTTC
cdr3_aa: CASSLRTSQGLIYGYTF

v_call: TRBV7-2
j_call: TRBJ2-7
clone_size: -
d_call: TRBD2
cdr3_nt: TGTGCCAGCAGCCAAGCGGGGGTTTCTGTCGAGCAGTACTTC
cdr3_aa: CASSQAGVSVEQYF

v_call: TRBV9
j_call: TRBJ2-5
clone_size: many
d_call: -
cdr3_nt: TGTGCCAGCAGCGTAGATCCGACCATTGGAGAGACCCAGTACTTC
cdr3_aa: CASSVDPTIGETQYF

v_call: TRBV4-1
j_call: TRBJ1-5
clone_size: many
d_call: TRBD1
cdr3_nt: TGCGCCAGCAGCCAAGATGAAGGACAGGAGGCGCCCCAGCATTTT
cdr3_aa: CASSQDEGQEAPQHF

v_call: TRBV2
j_call: TRBJ2-5
clone_size: many
d_call: -
cdr3_nt: TGTGCCAGCAGTGATTGGGAGACCCAGTACTTC
cdr3_aa: CASSDWETQYF

v_call: TRBV23-1
j_call: TRBJ2-7
clone_size: many
d_call: -
cdr3_nt: TGCGCCAGATCAGTTTCGGGACTACAGGGACGCCCCTACGAGCAGTACTTC
cdr3_aa: CARSVSGLQGRPYEQYF

v_call: TRBV7-9
j_call: TRBJ2-2
clone_size: many
d_call: TRBD1
cdr3_nt: TGTGCCAGCAGCTCCCCCGGGACAGCGAACACCGGGGAGCTGTTTTTT
cdr3_aa: CASSSPGTANTGELFF

v_call: TRBV11-2
j_call: TRBJ2-5
clone_size: -
d_call: -
cdr3_nt: TGTGCCAGCAGCTTAGGGCTAGCCGCGTACCAAGAGACCCAGTACTTC
cdr3_aa: CASSLGLAAYQETQYF

v_call: TRBV3-1
j_call: TRBJ1-2
clone_size: many
d_call: -
cdr3_nt: TGTGCCAGCAGCCAAGATTTAAAGTGGGGGATCAGCTATGGCTACACCTTC
cdr3_aa: CASSQDLKWGISYGYTF

v_call: TRBV7-2
j_call: TRBJ2-1
clone_size: many
d_call: -
cdr3_nt: TGTGCCAGCAGCTTTAGTCAGAATGAGCAGTTCTTC
cdr3_aa: CASSFSQNEQFF

v_call: TRBV6-1
j_call: TRBJ1-1
clone_size: many
d_call: -
cdr3_nt: TGTGCCAGCAGTGAGAGGAGGGTGGCTTTCTTT
cdr3_aa: CASSERRVAFF

v_call: TRBV7-9
j_call: TRBJ2-7
clone_size: many
d_call: -
cdr3_nt: TGTGCCAGCAGCTGGGACGAACTAAACTCCTACGAGCAGTACTTC
cdr3_aa: CASSWDELNSYEQYF

v_call: TRBV11-2
j_call: TRBJ2-1
clone_size: many
d_call: TRBD1
cdr3_nt: TGTGCCAGCCGTACAGGGGGGAATTACAATGAGCAGTTCTTC
cdr3_aa: CASRTGGNYNEQFF

v_call: TRBV3-1
j_call: TRBJ2-7
clone_size: many
d_call: -
cdr3_nt: TGTGCCAGCAGCCAATTCCTCCAACCATCCTACGAGCAGTACTTC
cdr3_aa: CASSQFLQPSYEQYF

v_call: TRBV4-3
j_call: TRBJ1-5
clone_size: -
d_call: -
cdr3_nt: TGCGCCAGCAGCCAAGATGAGGCTCAGCCCCAGCATTTT
cdr3_aa: CASSQDEAQPQHF

v_call: TRBV12-3/TRBV12-4
j_call: TRBJ2-7
clone_size: many
d_call: -
cdr3_nt: TGTGCCAGCAGTCTGGCCCCGATGAGCGAGCAGTACTTC
cdr3_aa: CASSLAPMSEQYF

v_call: TRBV20-1
j_call: TRBJ2-2
clone_size: many
d_call: TRBD1
cdr3_nt: TGCAGTGCTAGTAGGGACCGGACAGGGACCACCGGGGAGCTGTTTTTT
cdr3_aa: CSASRDRTGTTGELFF

v_call: TRBV12-3/TRBV12-4
j_call: TRBJ2-3
clone_size: many
d_call: TRBD2
cdr3_nt: TGTGCCAGCAGGGACGGACTAGCGGGCGGCACAGATACGCAGTATTTT
cdr3_aa: CASRDGLAGGTDTQYF

v_call: TRBV4-1
j_call: TRBJ2-4
clone_size: many
d_call: -
cdr3_nt: TGCGCCAGCAGCCAAGCATCCTGGGACCCCAAAAACATTCAGTACTTC
cdr3_aa: CASSQASWDPKNIQYF

v_call: TRBV12-3/TRBV12-4
j_call: TRBJ2-7
clone_size: -
d_call: -
cdr3_nt: TGTGCCAGCAGCCCTGACAGGCTCGTTGTCTACGAGCAGTACTTC
cdr3_aa: CASSPDRLVVYEQYF

v_call: TRBV6-2/TRBV6-3
j_call: TRBJ2-3
clone_size: many
d_call: -
cdr3_nt: TGTGCCAGCAGACTTCTGACGACAGATACGCAGTATTTT
cdr3_aa: CASRLLTTDTQYF

v_call: TRBV7-9
j_call: TRBJ2-3
clone_size: many
d_call: TRBD2
cdr3_nt: TGTGCCAGCAGCGGTACTAGCGGGGGGGCAGGTACGCAGTATTTT
cdr3_aa: CASSGTSGGAGTQYF

v_call: TRBV12-3/TRBV12-4
j_call: TRBJ1-5
clone_size: many
d_call: -
cdr3_nt: TGTGCCAGCAGTGCACAGGGAGGTGAGCCCCAGCATTTT
cdr3_aa: CASSAQGGEPQHF

v_call: TRBV5-1
j_call: TRBJ2-7
clone_size: -
d_call: -
cdr3_nt: TGCGCCAGCAGCGCCCAGGGTTATGACGAGCAGTACTTC
cdr3_aa: CASSAQGYDEQYF

v_call: TRBV29-1
j_call: TRBJ1-1
clone_size: large
d_call: -
cdr3_nt: TGCAGCGCAGACCTGGGACGGCAGAACACTGAAGCTTTCTTT
cdr3_aa: CSADLGRQNTEAFF

v_call: TRBV25-1
j_call: TRBJ2-3
clone_size: many
d_call: -
cdr3_nt: TGTGCCAGCAGTGATGTGGGCCCTACTACAGATACGCAGTATTTT
cdr3_aa: CASSDVGPTTDTQYF

v_call: TRBV20-1
j_call: TRBJ1-2
clone_size: many
d_call: TRBD1
cdr3_nt: TGCAGTGCTGGACAGGGGGCGTTGGACTATGGCTACACCTTC
cdr3_aa: CSAGQGALDYGYTF

v_call: TRBV7-6
j_call: TRBJ2-7
clone_size: few
d_call: -
cdr3_nt: TGTGCCAGCAGCCCCTCCGAGGGCTACGAGCAGTACTTC
cdr3_aa: CASSPSEGYEQYF

v_call: TRBV6-9
j_call: TRBJ2-7
clone_size: many
d_call: -
cdr3_nt: TGTGCCAGCCCTTGGCGGAGGGGTTCCTACGAGCAGTACTTC
cdr3_aa: CASPWRRGSYEQYF

v_call: TRBV13
j_call: TRBJ2-7
clone_size: many
d_call: -
cdr3_nt: TGTGCCAGCAGCTTAGGGGGCGAGCAGTACTTC
cdr3_aa: CASSLGGEQYF

v_call: TRBV29-1
j_call: TRBJ1-1
clone_size: many
d_call: -
cdr3_nt: TGCAGCGTTGACGTTACAGGTATGAACACTGAAGCTTTCTTT
cdr3_aa: CSVDVTGMNTEAFF

v_call: TRBV7-9
j_call: TRBJ1-2
clone_size: medium-sized
d_call: -
cdr3_nt: TGTGCCAGCAGCTTCGGGTTTAACTATGGCTACACCTTC
cdr3_aa: CASSFGFNYGYTF

v_call: TRBV7-9
j_call: TRBJ2-7
clone_size: -
d_call: TRBD1
cdr3_nt: TGTGCCAGCAGCTTAGCCCTGACAGGGTACGAGCAGTACTTC
cdr3_aa: CASSLALTGYEQYF

v_call: TRBV19
j_call: TRBJ2-5
clone_size: many
d_call: TRBD2
cdr3_nt: TGTGCCACACGCCCCGGGCTAGCGGGGGCCGAGACCCAGTACTTC
cdr3_aa: CATRPGLAGAETQYF

v_call: TRBV7-6
j_call: TRBJ2-1
clone_size: medium-sized
d_call: -
cdr3_nt: TGTGCCAGCAGCTTAGTCCCCGGGGCTTACTACAATGAGCAGTTCTTC
cdr3_aa: CASSLVPGAYYNEQFF

v_call: TRBV10-3
j_call: TRBJ1-1
clone_size: many
d_call: -
cdr3_nt: TGTGCCATCGGTACAGGGACGAACACTGAAGCTTTCTTT
cdr3_aa: CAIGTGTNTEAFF

v_call: TRBV27
j_call: TRBJ2-5
clone_size: many
d_call: TRBD2
cdr3_nt: TGTGCCAGCAGTCCGGTGATTAGCGGGCAAGAGACCCAGTACTTC
cdr3_aa: CASSPVISGQETQYF

v_call: TRBV4-3
j_call: TRBJ2-1
clone_size: many
d_call: -
cdr3_nt: TGCGCCAGCAGCCAAGATCTAATAGGAGGGGAGCAGTTCTTC
cdr3_aa: CASSQDLIGGEQFF

v_call: TRBV12-3/TRBV12-4
j_call: TRBJ2-5
clone_size: few
d_call: TRBD1
cdr3_nt: TGTGCCAGCAGTTTAACCGGGACAGGCGGGGAGACCCAGTACTTC
cdr3_aa: CASSLTGTGGETQYF

v_call: TRBV28
j_call: TRBJ2-1
clone_size: many
d_call: -
cdr3_nt: TGTGCCAGCAGTTTAGATAGAAGCTCCTACAATGAGCAGTTCTTC
cdr3_aa: CASSLDRSSYNEQFF

v_call: TRBV9
j_call: TRBJ2-1
clone_size: many
d_call: -
cdr3_nt: TGTGCCAGCAGCCGAGGGTATAACAATGAGCAGTTCTTC
cdr3_aa: CASSRGYNNEQFF

v_call: TRBV30
j_call: TRBJ1-6
clone_size: many
d_call: TRBD1
cdr3_nt: TGTGCCTGGAGTGGAGGACAGGGAGGACCCCTCCACTTT
cdr3_aa: CAWSGGQGGPLHF